One and the same sample provided the 21 T cell receptor beta chains below, sequenced in a study of blood T cell repertoires in COVID-19 (dated by TCRdb to about 2020). Preparation of the library involved the immunoSEQ multiplex PCR assay. TCRdb provides this immuneACCESS table in a form limited to in-frame rearrangements. Some clones are lacking; in checked studies, under half of them reflect an unresolved V gene, and why the rest are absent is not known. Counted in this sample were 84,000 or so clones; around 75% of them appeared once. The top ten clones comprise approximately 6.3% of the sample. Material: peripheral blood. Source of these receptors: a man aged 65 to 79 with COVID-19, enrolled during active disease.

Points on this clone: This CDR3 is also generated by other DNA sequences in the sample. The chain uses TRBV19 and TRBJ1-1, with 8 positions matching TRBD1. This CDR3 has 14 amino acids. Germline CDR1 is LNHDA and CDR2 is SQIVND (reference sequence). J gave up 4 bases and V 5 bases, and 6 bases lay outside the gene matches. The CDR3 nucleotides are TGTGCCAGTAGTGTTGGACAGGGCGGCACTGAAGCTTTCTTT. It yields the protein CASSVGQGGTEAFF.

This chain joins TRBV6-5 and TRBJ2-7, with D maybe TRBD2 (6 bases). CDR1 and CDR2 from the germline V gene are MNHEY and SVGAGI. The CDR3 length is 16 residues. Trimming took 0 bases from V and 6 from J, leaving 18 bases between them. CDR3 sequence reads: CASSYSIGTPSSEQYF. The CDR3 DNA reads as TGTGCCAGCAGTTACTCGATCGGGACTCCAAGCTCCGAGCAGTACTTC.

The chain is built from TRBV4-1 and TRBJ2-1, with TRBD2 matching over 13 bases. Trimming removed 3 bases from V and 8 bases from J; junction bases left unmatched: 10. This CDR3 is 17 amino acids long. Germline loops: CDR1 MGHRA, CDR2 YSYEKL. CDR3 sequence (DNA): TGCGCCAGCAGCCACTACGCCGGGACTAGCGGGATCGATGAGCAGTTCTTC. It translates to CASSHYAGTSGIDEQFF.

This chain links TRBV7-2 with TRBJ2-1, with TRBD2 identical over 7 bases. J lost 2 bases, V lost 6 bases, and 7 bases had no gene match. This CDR3 has 15 residues. The germline V gene has CDR1 SGHTA and CDR2 FQGNSA. The CDR3 region has the DNA TGTGCCAGCAGACCGGGGACTACCCCCTACAATGAGCAGTTCTTC. It encodes CASRPGTTPYNEQFF. Variable domain in full (rest from reference TRBV7-2 and TRBJ2-1): GAGVSQSPSNKVTEKGKDVELRCDPISGHTALYWYRQSLGQGLEFLIYFQGNSAPDKSGLPSDRFSAERTGGSVSTLTIQRTQQEDSAVYLCASRPGTTPYNEQFFGPGTRLTVL.

The chain carries TRBV19 and TRBJ2-3; the match to TRBD2 covers 10 bases. Per germline, CDR1 LNHDA and CDR2 SQIVND (reference sequence). After removal of 9 bases from V and 0 bases from J, the junction contained 15 bases not matched to a gene. The CDR3 runs to 18 residues. The CDR3 nucleotides are TGTGCCAGGGGGCGGGGTAGCGGACTAGCGGCTAGCACAGATACGCAGTATTTT. This translates into CARGRGSGLAASTDTQYF.

V gene TRBV7-8 combines with J gene TRBJ2-7, with 8 bases identical to TRBD2. J was trimmed by 1 base and V by 4 bases; bases with no gene match: 6. This CDR3 comprises 15 residues. The germline V gene has CDR1 SGHVS and CDR2 FQNEAQ. Here the CDR3 DNA reads TGTGCCAGCAGCTCCTGGCGGGGGGAATCCTACGAGCAGTACTTC. Translated: CASSSWRGESYEQYF.

The chain recombines TRBV5-1 with TRBJ2-1, with 13 bases lining up with TRBD2. The CDR3 extends over 20 amino acids. Germline CDR1 and CDR2: SGHRS and YFSETQ. V was pared by 0 bases and J by 11 bases, with 20 bases of the junction left unmatched. The CDR3: CASSLGQEYTSGRAFPKQFF. The CDR3 nucleotides are TGCGCCAGCAGCTTGGGTCAGGAATATACTAGCGGGAGGGCGTTCCCTAAGCAGTTCTTC. Combining the CDR3 with reference TRBV5-1 and TRBJ2-1 gives the whole variable domain KAGVTQTPRYLIKTRGQQVTLSCSPISGHRSVSWYQQTPGQGLQFLFEYFSETQRNKGNFPGRFSGRQFSNSRSEMNVSTLELGDSALYLCASSLGQEYTSGRAFPKQFFGPGTRLTVL.

The CDR3 DNA reads TGTGCCAGTAGTATTGGGCTAGCGGGCTACGAGCAGTACTTC. Protein: CASSIGLAGYEQYF. The rearrangement uses TRBV19 and TRBJ2-7; 8 bases are a match to TRBD2. CDR3 length: 14 amino acids. The germline V gene has CDR1 LNHDA and CDR2 SQIVND (reference sequence). Trimming at V came to 3 bases and at J to 3 bases, leaving 4 bases not matched to a gene. Full variable domain (rest looked up from reference TRBV19 and TRBJ2-7): DGGITQSPKYLFRKEGQNVTLSCEQNLNHDAMYWYRQDPGQGLRLIYYSQIVNDFQKGDIAEGYSVSREKKESFPLTVTSAQKNPTAFYLCASSIGLAGYEQYFGPGTRLTVT.

The chain recombines TRBV11-3 with TRBJ2-1; D may be TRBD2 (6 bases). The CDR3 extends over 13 amino acids. Trimming cost V 8 bases and J 5 bases, with 13 bases left between them. Looked up from germline, CDR1 is SGHNT and CDR2 is YENEEA. The CDR3 region is CASEKAGHNEQFF. Here the CDR3 DNA reads TGTGCCAGCGAGAAAGCGGGCCACAATGAGCAGTTCTTC.

In this sample, this clone turned up once. The chain has TRBV27 and TRBJ1-2, with D unclear. Germline V lookup: CDR1 MNHEY, CDR2 SMNVEV (reference sequence). V gave up 5 bases and J gave up 6 bases, with 19 bases separating them. The CDR3 totals 15 residues. In DNA form, the CDR3 reads TGTGCCAGCAGTCCCCGGGAAGGGCTAGGAGATGGCTACACCTTC. Its translation is CASSPREGLGDGYTF.

The gene calls are TRBV21-1 and TRBJ1-5; the table's D gene call, TRBD1, was not cross checked with the DNA. TRBV21-1 is designated a pseudogene. The CDR3 has 13 residues. CDR3 in amino acids: CASSNRKNQPQHF. In DNA form, the CDR3 reads TGTGCCAGCAGCAACAGGAAAAATCAGCCCCAGCATTTT.

A note on this clone: The DNA is omitted, as the CDR3 cannot be located on it reliably, and the CDR3 follows TCRdb's listing. This chain links TRBV21-1 with TRBJ1-3; the table's D call, TRBD1, was not checked against the DNA. TRBV21-1 is marked as a pseudogene. The CDR3 extends over 23 residues, inclusive of both ends. The CDR3 loop reads CVPAAYWGPGQGVTGLSGNTIYF.

The V gene is TRBV5-1, the J gene TRBJ1-2, with D hard to call. From germline, CDR1 is SGHRS and CDR2 YFSETQ. The CDR3 is 14 residues long. V was trimmed by 0 bases and J by 6 bases, leaving 12 bases between them. The chain's CDR3 is CASSLAAGLNGYTF. DNA for the CDR3: TGCGCCAGCAGCTTGGCCGCGGGGTTGAATGGCTACACCTTC.

The rearrangement joins TRBV18 to TRBJ1-1; 8 nucleotides match TRBD1. The CDR3 runs to 15 residues. Losses at the gene ends were 4 bases for V and 3 bases for J; bases not matched to a gene: 7. Germline CDR1 is KGHSH and CDR2 is LQKENI. The CDR3 spells CASSLSGGGDTEAFF. In DNA form, the CDR3 reads TGTGCCAGCTCACTCTCAGGGGGCGGTGACACTGAAGCTTTCTTT.

This chain connects TRBV5-1 to TRBJ2-5; TRBD1 aligns across 7 bases. The CDR3 has 13 amino acids. V dropped 3 bases and J dropped 3; count of bases not matched to a gene: 2. Germline V CDR1 and CDR2: SGHRS, YFSETQ. CDR3 in amino acids: CASSSTGEETQYF. CDR3 DNA sequence: TGCGCCAGCAGCTCCACAGGGGAAGAGACCCAGTACTTC.

J is TRBJ1-2 and V is TRBV19, with 12 bases identical to TRBD1. In germline, CDR1 is LNHDA, CDR2 SQIVND (reference sequence). This CDR3 is built from 16 residues. CDR3 DNA sequence: TGTGCTTCAAACAGACGGGGACAGGGGGCGGACTATGGCTACACCTTC. It translates to CASNRRGQGADYGYTF.

The genes are TRBV7-9 and TRBJ1-1; TRBD1 agrees at 10 bases. The junction had 3 bases not matched to a gene; V was cut back by 5 bases and J by 0 bases. Germline V gene data show CDR1 as SEHNR and CDR2 as FQNEAQ (reference sequence). This CDR3 contains 15 residues. The CDR3 nucleotides read TGTGCCAGCAGCCGGGACAGGGGTATGAACACTGAAGCTTTCTTT. Translated, it gives CASSRDRGMNTEAFF. Drawing the rest from reference TRBV7-9 and TRBJ1-1, the complete variable domain is DTGVSQNPRHKITKRGQNVTFRCDPISEHNRLYWYRQTLGQGPEFLTYFQNEAQLEKSRLLSDRFSAERPKGSFSTLEIQRTEQGDSAMYLCASSRDRGMNTEAFFGQGTRLTVV.

The chain is built from TRBV15 and TRBJ2-3; 14 bases match TRBD2. Germline V gene data show CDR1 as LNHNV and CDR2 as YYDKDF (reference sequence). The CDR3 sequence is 17 residues long. V lost 5 bases to trimming and J lost 5 bases; unmatched junction nucleotides: 9. In DNA form, the CDR3 reads TGTGCCACCAGCTCACACTGGACTAGCGGGAGGAGAGATACGCAGTATTTT. Its translation is CATSSHWTSGRRDTQYF.

This sequence joins TRBV6-6 and TRBJ1-6; 9 bases are a match to TRBD1. This CDR3 contains 18 residues. The germline gives CDR1 MNHNY, CDR2 SVGAGI (reference sequence). J gave up 4 bases and V 5 bases, and 12 bases lay outside the gene matches. CDR3 protein: CASSLLRTGAGYNSPLHF. The CDR3 nucleotides are TGTGCCAGCAGTCTACTAAGGACAGGGGCAGGGTATAATTCACCCCTCCACTTT.

The rearrangement uses TRBV5-8 and TRBJ2-1, with D tentatively TRBD2 (5 bases). V gave up 2 bases and J gave up 8 bases, with 14 bases separating them. Germline V gene data show CDR1 as SGHTS and CDR2 as YDEGEE. The CDR3 runs to 14 residues. In DNA, the CDR3 is TGTGCCAGCAGCTTTAAAACTAGTTTGGATGAGCAGTTCTTC. Translation gives CASSFKTSLDEQFF.

The chain couples TRBV4-2 to TRBJ1-2; D possibly corresponds to TRBD1 (6 bases). V lost 0 bases to trimming and J lost 5 bases, with 16 bases between them. In germline, CDR1 is LGHNA, CDR2 YNFKEQ. The CDR3 has 16 amino acids. CDR3 coding DNA: TGTGCCAGCAGCCAAGAGAGTACAGGGATAGGTTATGGCTACACCTTC. This translates into CASSQESTGIGYGYTF.